Listed here are 11 T cell receptor beta chains from one sample, sequenced in a study of post-analysis software for immune sequencing data. Study results and limitations: When patients were compared with controls, 4 or 5 TRBV segments were more frequent, TRBV5-6, TRBV5-1 and TRBV20-1 among them.

Their antigens are not known. Prepared libraries of TCR beta cDNA carried unique molecular identifiers. MiXCR was run by TCRdb on the PCR reads, yielding one entry per CDR3 protein. The sample holds some 690,000 distinct CDR3 sequences; 30% are singletons and the top ten take around 0.56%. Material: blood. Receptors were obtained from a girl aged 5-17 years with multiple sclerosis.

The chain combines TRBV14 with TRBJ1-5; possibly TRBD1 for D (5 bases). Germline V lookup: CDR1 SGHDN, CDR2 FVKESK. The V gene lost 4 bases and the J gene lost 4 bases, with 26 bases spanning the gap. The CDR3 contains 19 residues. The CDR3 DNA follows: TGTGCCAGCAGCCGAGAAGGGCCTGCGGGGGGAAGTAGTAATCAGCCCCAGCATTTT. Encoded protein: CASSREGPAGGSSNQPQHF.

The chain links TRBV28 to TRBJ2-7; no definite D call. Deletions cut 2 bases from V and 3 bases from J, with 8 bases between. The CDR3 consists of 13 residues. CDR1 MDHEN and CDR2 SYDVKM come from the germline V gene. The CDR3 is CASSLRDNYEQYF. In DNA form, the CDR3 reads TGTGCCAGCAGTTTAAGGGATAACTACGAGCAGTACTTC.

In this sample, this clonotype turned up many times. V and J are TRBV20-1 and TRBJ2-5; D unresolved. CDR1 is DFQATT and CDR2 is SNEGSKA in the germline V gene (reference sequence). Deletions cut 5 bases from V and 4 bases from J, with 11 bases between. CDR3 length: 12 residues. In DNA, the CDR3 is TGCAGTGCTCGTAGCTGGGCAGAGACCCAGTACTTC. Translating it yields CSARSWAETQYF.

This chain joins TRBV20-1 and TRBJ1-1, with TRBD1 matching over 9 bases. The CDR3 covers 18 residues. J was trimmed by 0 bases and V by 1 base; bases with no gene match: 12. CDR1 is DFQATT, CDR2 SNEGSKA, per germline (reference sequence). As DNA, the CDR3 is TGCAGTGCTAGAGCCGGGACAGGGTCCTTTCCCATGAACACTGAAGCTTTCTTT. Translating gives CSARAGTGSFPMNTEAFF.

J is TRBJ2-5 and V is TRBV27, with D possibly TRBD2 on 6 matching bases. Germline assignment: CDR1 MNHEY and CDR2 SMNVEV (reference sequence). This CDR3 is 15 amino acids long. V was cut by 5 bases and J by 5 bases, with 18 bases left in between. This CDR3 is CASSGSGGAEETQYF. The CDR3 DNA reads as TGTGCCAGCAGTGGGTCTGGAGGGGCGGAGGAGACCCAGTACTTC.

The chain links TRBV15 to TRBJ1-2; tentatively, D is TRBD1 (5 bases). This CDR3 is 19 amino acids long. Trimming took 1 base from V and 8 from J, leaving 29 bases between them. Germline assignment: CDR1 LNHNV and CDR2 YYDKDF (reference sequence). The CDR3 region is CATSRVGRGTGPSSGGYTF. CDR3 in DNA: TGTGCCACCAGCAGAGTAGGTCGCGGGACGGGCCCGTCGTCCGGGGGCTACACCTTC.

The chain employs TRBV19 and TRBJ2-1, with 7 bases identical to TRBD2. The CDR3 spans 14 residues. Germline lookup yields CDR1 LNHDA and CDR2 SQIVND (reference sequence). Unmatched junction bases numbered 11, after V lost 7 bases and J lost 8 bases. CDR3 in amino acids: CASNAQRGSDEQFF. CDR3 coding DNA: TGTGCCAGTAACGCCCAGCGGGGTAGCGATGAGCAGTTCTTC.

The V gene is TRBV6-5, the J gene TRBJ1-1; 9 bases line up with TRBD1. CDR1 is MNHEY, CDR2 SVGAGI, per germline. CDR3 length: 14 amino acids. V trimming: 7 bases; J trimming: 5 bases; junction bases outside the gene matches: 8. The CDR3: CASTTTGGRTEAFF. The CDR3 DNA reads as TGTGCCAGCACCACGACAGGGGGACGGACTGAAGCTTTCTTT.

The rearrangement joins TRBV5-1 to TRBJ2-3; D remains unclear. CDR3 size: 15 residues. Germline V gives CDR1 SGHRS, CDR2 YFSETQ. Trimming left V 4 bases short and J 3 bases short, with 15 bases between. CDR3 sequence: CASSPRGPETDTQYF. In DNA, the CDR3 is TGCGCCAGCAGCCCCCGTGGCCCGGAGACAGATACGCAGTATTTT.

J is TRBJ1-5 and V is TRBV6-1; a weak D match, TRBD1 (6 bases). Germline assignment: CDR1 MNHNS and CDR2 SASEGT. With 4 bases removed from V and 1 base from J, the gap between germline ends came to 14 bases. The CDR3 consists of 16 residues. The CDR3 loop is CASSGRQGSSNQPQHF. CDR3 DNA: TGTGCCAGCAGTGGCCGGCAGGGGTCCAGCAATCAGCCCCAGCATTTT.

This clonotype has only a few counts. The chain links TRBV19 to TRBJ2-1; 13 bases match TRBD2. This CDR3 is 16 amino acids long. The V gene end was trimmed by 1 base and the J gene end by 10 bases; junction bases not matched to a gene: 7. CDR1 LNHDA and CDR2 SQIVND come from the germline V gene (reference sequence). CDR3 in amino acids: CASSIGGLAGVVEQFF. The CDR3 DNA follows: TGTGCCAGTAGTATAGGTGGACTAGCGGGAGTTGTCGAGCAGTTCTTC.